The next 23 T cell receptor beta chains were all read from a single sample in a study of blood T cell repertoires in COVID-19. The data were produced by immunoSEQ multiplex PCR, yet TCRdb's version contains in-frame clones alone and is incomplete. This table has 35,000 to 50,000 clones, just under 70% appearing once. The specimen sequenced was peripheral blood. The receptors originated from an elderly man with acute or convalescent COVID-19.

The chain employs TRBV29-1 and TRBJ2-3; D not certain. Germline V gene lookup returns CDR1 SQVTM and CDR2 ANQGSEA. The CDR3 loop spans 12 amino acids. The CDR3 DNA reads TGCACTGCGGTGGAGTTCGGGGATACGCAGTATTTT. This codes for CTAVEFGDTQYF.

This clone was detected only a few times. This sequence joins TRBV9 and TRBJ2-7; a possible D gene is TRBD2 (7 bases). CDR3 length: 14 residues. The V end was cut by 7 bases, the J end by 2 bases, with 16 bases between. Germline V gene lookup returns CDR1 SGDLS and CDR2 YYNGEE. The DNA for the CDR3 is TGTGCCAGCGGCCGGGGGGCAGGTACCTACGAGCAGTACTTC. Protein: CASGRGAGTYEQYF. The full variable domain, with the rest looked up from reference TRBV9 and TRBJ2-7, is DSGVTQTPKHLITATGQRVTLRCSPRSGDLSVYWYQQSLDQGLQFLIQYYNGEERAKGNILERFSAQQFPDLHSELNLSSLELGDSALYFCASGRGAGTYEQYFGPGTRLTVT.

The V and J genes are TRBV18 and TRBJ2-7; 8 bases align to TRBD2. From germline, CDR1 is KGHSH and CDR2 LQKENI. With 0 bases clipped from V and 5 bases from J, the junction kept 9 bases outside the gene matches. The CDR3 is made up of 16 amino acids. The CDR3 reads CASSPPNRGGRNEQYF. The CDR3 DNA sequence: TGTGCCAGCTCACCACCTAATCGGGGGGGAAGAAACGAGCAGTACTTC.

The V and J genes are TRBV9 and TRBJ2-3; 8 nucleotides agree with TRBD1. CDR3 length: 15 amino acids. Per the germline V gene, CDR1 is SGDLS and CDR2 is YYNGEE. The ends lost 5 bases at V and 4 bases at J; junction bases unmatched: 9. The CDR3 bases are TGTGCCAGCAGTCCCGGCAGGGGGCGCTCAGATACGCAGTATTTT. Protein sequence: CASSPGRGRSDTQYF.

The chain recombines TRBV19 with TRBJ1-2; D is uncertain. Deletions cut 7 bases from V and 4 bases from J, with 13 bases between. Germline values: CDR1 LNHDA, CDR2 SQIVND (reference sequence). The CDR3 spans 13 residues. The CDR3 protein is CASNLGETYGYTF. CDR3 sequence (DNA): TGTGCCAGTAACTTGGGCGAGACCTATGGCTACACCTTC.

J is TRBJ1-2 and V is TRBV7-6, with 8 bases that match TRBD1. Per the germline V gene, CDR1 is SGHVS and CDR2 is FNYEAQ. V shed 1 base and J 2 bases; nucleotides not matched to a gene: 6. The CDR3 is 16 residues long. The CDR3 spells CASSLGPGQANYGYTF. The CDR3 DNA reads TGTGCCAGCAGCTTAGGGCCGGGACAGGCGAACTATGGCTACACCTTC.

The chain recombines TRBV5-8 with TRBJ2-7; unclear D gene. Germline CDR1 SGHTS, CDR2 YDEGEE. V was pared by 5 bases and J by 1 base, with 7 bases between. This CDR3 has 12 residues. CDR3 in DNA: TGTGCCAGCAGAACAGTTTCCTACGAGCAGTACTTC. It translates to CASRTVSYEQYF. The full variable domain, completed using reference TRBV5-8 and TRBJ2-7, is EAGVTQSPTHLIKTRGQQATLRCSPISGHTSVYWYQQALGLGLQFLLWYDEGEERNRGNFPPRFSGRQFPNYSSELNVNALELEDSALYLCASRTVSYEQYFGPGTRLTVT.

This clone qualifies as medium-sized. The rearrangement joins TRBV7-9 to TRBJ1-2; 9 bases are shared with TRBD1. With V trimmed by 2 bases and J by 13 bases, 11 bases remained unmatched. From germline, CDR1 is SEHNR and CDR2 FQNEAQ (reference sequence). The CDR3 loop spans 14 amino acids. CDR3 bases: TGTGCCAGCAGCTTATTAGGGACAGGGAAAAATTGCACCTTC. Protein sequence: CASSLLGTGKNCTF.

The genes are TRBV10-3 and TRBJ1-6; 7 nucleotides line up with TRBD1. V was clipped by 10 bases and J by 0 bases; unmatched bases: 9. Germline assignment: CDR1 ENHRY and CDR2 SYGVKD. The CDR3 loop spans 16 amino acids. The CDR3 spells CATGGTASSYNSPLHF. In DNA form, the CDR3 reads TGTGCCACAGGGGGGACAGCTAGCTCCTATAATTCACCCCTCCACTTT.

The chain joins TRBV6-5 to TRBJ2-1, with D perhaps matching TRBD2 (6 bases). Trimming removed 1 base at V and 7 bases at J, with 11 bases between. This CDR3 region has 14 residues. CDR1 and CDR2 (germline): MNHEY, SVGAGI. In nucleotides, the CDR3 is TGTGCCAGCAGTTACTACCGGGAGTTGAATGAGCAGTTCTTC. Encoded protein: CASSYYRELNEQFF.

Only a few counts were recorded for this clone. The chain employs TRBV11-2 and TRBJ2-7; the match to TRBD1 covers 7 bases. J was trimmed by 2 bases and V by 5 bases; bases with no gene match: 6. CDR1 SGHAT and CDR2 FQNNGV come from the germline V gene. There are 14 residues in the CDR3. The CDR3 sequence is CASSPRTGAYEQYF. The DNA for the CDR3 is TGTGCCAGCAGCCCTCGTACAGGGGCCTACGAGCAGTACTTC.

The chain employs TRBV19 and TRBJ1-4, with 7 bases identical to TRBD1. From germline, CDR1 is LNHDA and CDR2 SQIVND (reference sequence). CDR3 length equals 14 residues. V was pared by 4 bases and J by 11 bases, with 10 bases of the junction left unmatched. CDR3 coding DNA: TGTGCCAGTAGTACAGAGGGGGCGCGAGCTAAACTGTTTTTT. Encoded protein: CASSTEGARAKLFF.

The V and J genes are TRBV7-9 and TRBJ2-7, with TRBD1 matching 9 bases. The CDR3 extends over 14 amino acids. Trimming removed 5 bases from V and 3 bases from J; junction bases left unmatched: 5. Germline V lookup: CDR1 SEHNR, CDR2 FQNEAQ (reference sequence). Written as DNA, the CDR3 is TGTGCCAGCAGCCATTGGGACAGGGACTACGAGCAGTACTTC. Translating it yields CASSHWDRDYEQYF.

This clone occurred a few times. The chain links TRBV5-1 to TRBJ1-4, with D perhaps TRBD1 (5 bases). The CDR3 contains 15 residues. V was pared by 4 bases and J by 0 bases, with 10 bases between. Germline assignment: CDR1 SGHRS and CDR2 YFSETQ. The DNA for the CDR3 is TGCGCCAGCAGCCAAGACAGTGCAACTAATGAAAAACTGTTTTTT. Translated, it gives CASSQDSATNEKLFF.

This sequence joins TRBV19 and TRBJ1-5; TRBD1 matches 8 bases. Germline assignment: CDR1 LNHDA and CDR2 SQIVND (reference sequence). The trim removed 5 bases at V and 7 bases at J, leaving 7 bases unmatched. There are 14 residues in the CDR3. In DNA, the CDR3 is TGTGCCAGTAGTTCGCGACAGGGGCTACAGCCCCAGCATTTT. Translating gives CASSSRQGLQPQHF.

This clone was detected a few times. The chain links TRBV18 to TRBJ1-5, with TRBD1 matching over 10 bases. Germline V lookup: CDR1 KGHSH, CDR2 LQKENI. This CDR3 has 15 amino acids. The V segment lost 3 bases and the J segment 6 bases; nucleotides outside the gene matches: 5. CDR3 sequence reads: CASSPGTGDSQPQHF. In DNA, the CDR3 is TGTGCCAGCTCACCGGGGACAGGGGATTCTCAGCCCCAGCATTTT.

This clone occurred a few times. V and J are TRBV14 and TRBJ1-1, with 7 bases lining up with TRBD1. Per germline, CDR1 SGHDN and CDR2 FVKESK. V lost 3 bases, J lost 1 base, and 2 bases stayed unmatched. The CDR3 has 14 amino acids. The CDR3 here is CASSQRQGNTEAFF. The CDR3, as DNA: TGTGCCAGCAGCCAGCGACAGGGGAACACTGAAGCTTTCTTT.

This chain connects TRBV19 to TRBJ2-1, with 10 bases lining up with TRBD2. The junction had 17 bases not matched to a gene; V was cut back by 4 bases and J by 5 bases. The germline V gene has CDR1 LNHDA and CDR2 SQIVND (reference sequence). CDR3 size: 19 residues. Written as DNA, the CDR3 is TGTGCCAGTAGTACCGAGCGGGGGGGCCGGATTATTTTAGACAATGAGCAGTTCTTC. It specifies CASSTERGGRIILDNEQFF.

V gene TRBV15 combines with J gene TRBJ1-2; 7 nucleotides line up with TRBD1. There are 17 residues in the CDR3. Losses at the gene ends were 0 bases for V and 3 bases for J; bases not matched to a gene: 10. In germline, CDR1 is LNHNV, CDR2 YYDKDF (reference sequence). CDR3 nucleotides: TGTGCCACCAGCAGAGATCTCGTAGGACAGGCGTACTATGGCTACACCTTC. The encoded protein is CATSRDLVGQAYYGYTF.

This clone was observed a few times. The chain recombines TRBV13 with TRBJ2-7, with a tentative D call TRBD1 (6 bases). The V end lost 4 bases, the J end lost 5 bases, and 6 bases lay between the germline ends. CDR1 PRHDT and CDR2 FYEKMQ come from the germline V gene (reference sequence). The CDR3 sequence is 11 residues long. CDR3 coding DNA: TGTGCCAGCAGCTACAGGGACGAGCAGTACTTC. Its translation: CASSYRDEQYF.

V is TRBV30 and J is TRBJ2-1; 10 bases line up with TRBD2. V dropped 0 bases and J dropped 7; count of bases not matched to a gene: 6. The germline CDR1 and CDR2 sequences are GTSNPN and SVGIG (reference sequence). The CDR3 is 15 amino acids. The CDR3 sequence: CAWSVASGSLNEQFF. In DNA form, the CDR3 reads TGTGCCTGGAGTGTAGCTAGCGGGAGTTTGAATGAGCAGTTCTTC.

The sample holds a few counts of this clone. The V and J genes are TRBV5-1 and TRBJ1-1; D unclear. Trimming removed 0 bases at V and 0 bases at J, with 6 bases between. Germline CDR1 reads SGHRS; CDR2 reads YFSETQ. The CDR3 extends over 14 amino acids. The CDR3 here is CASSLGPMNTEAFF. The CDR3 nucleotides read TGCGCCAGCAGCTTGGGGCCGATGAACACTGAAGCTTTCTTT.

Written as DNA, the CDR3 is TGTGCCAGAAGGGACAGGGGAGATGAAAAACTGTTTTTT. Its translation: CARRDRGDEKLFF. The gene calls are TRBV5-3 and TRBJ1-4; 9 bases are a match to TRBD1. TRBV5-3 counts as an open reading frame of uncertain function. V gave up 5 bases and J gave up 6 bases; unmatched junction bases: 2. This CDR3 comprises 13 residues.